The rows below give T cell receptor beta chains drawn from one sample of a study of T cell responses to AZD1222 COVID-19 vaccine. Libraries were prepared by immunoSEQ multiplex PCR; TCRdb keeps only in-frame clonotypes and omits some of them. The table includes 130,000 to 150,000 clones, 82% detected once. Sequences were derived from peripheral blood, sampled on day 0 of MenACWY control vaccination. All receptors come from an adult in good health. Both conserved end residues are part of each CDR3. Each record gives: D gene, V gene, J gene, clone size, CDR3 DNA, CDR3 protein. D genes are given only for firm matches. Expanded clones are given a class, and other clones once, few, many or no size at all.

NA	TRBV9	TRBJ2-3	NA	TGTGCCAGCAGCGTGGTGGGGCTATCCACAGATACGCAGTATTTT	CASSVVGLSTDTQYF
TRBD1	TRBV5-1	TRBJ1-2	NA	TGCGCCAGCAGCTTGGATGGGACAGGGGCATACTATGGCTACACCTTC	CASSLDGTGAYYGYTF
TRBD1	TRBV27	TRBJ1-5	NA	TGTGCCAGCAGTGCCAAGACAGGGGAGATCCAGCCCCAGCATTTT	CASSAKTGEIQPQHF
NA	TRBV7-9	TRBJ2-3	NA	TGTGCCAGCAGCTTACAGGACAGCACAGATACGCAGTATTTT	CASSLQDSTDTQYF
NA	TRBV28	TRBJ1-1	NA	TGTGCCAGCAGTTTATCGGTCAGGGTTTATGGAACTGAAGCTTTCTTT	CASSLSVRVYGTEAFF
NA	TRBV10-3	TRBJ1-5	NA	TGTGCCATCAGTGATAAAACCTTAGGTAGCAATCAGCCCCAGCATTTT	CAISDKTLGSNQPQHF
NA	TRBV5-4	TRBJ1-2	once	TGTGCCAGCAGCCAGACGACAGGCGTGGGCGGCTACACCTTC	CASSQTTGVGGYTF
NA	TRBV18	TRBJ2-3	NA	TGTGCCAGCTCACCGTACGGGACACGGGAGGATACGCAGTATTTT	CASSPYGTREDTQYF
NA	TRBV5-5	TRBJ2-1	NA	TGTGCCAGCAGCTTGAACTATTACAATGAGCAGTTCTTC	CASSLNYYNEQFF
NA	TRBV6-5	TRBJ1-6	NA	TGTGCCAGCAGCCCGCCCCAGGGGAATTCACCCCTCCACTTT	CASSPPQGNSPLHF
NA	TRBV19	TRBJ2-1	NA	TGTGCCAGTAGTACCCGGGACTGGGGGATATACAATGAGCAGTTCTTC	CASSTRDWGIYNEQFF
NA	TRBV15	TRBJ1-3	NA	TGTGCCACCAGCAGAGAACGGGTCGGGGACACCATATATTTT	CATSRERVGDTIYF
NA	TRBV19	TRBJ1-4	NA	TGTGCCAGTAGTTTCGGGAAACTTGAAAAACTGTTTTTT	CASSFGKLEKLFF
NA	TRBV19	TRBJ2-2	NA	TGTGCCAGTACCGAGGGGGTTGGTACCGGGGAGCTGTTTTTT	CASTEGVGTGELFF
NA	TRBV7-9	TRBJ1-1	NA	TGTGCCAGCAGCTTTGAGGGAACTGAAGCTTTCTTT	CASSFEGTEAFF
TRBD1	TRBV27	TRBJ1-2	once	TGTGCCAGCAAACGGACAGGGGGCTTTGGCTACACCTTC	CASKRTGGFGYTF
NA	TRBV19	TRBJ1-5	NA	TGTGCCAGTAGTATAACGAACAATCAGCCCCAGCATTTT	CASSITNNQPQHF
TRBD1	TRBV5-4	TRBJ2-1	few	TGTGCCAGCAGCTCAGGGACAGTCTCCTACAATGAGCAGTTCTTC	CASSSGTVSYNEQFF
NA	TRBV28	TRBJ1-2	NA	TGTGCCAGCAGGGCCGCAGGGGATGGTGGCTACACCTTC	CASRAAGDGGYTF
NA	TRBV3-1/TRBV3-2	TRBJ2-5	NA	TGTGCCAGCAGCCAAGATGATGGAGGGGCTGGAGGGGCCCAGTACTTC	CASSQDDGGAGGAQYF
NA	TRBV5-4	TRBJ1-1	few	TGTGCCAGCAGCTTGGGACGGGGGCGGAACACTGAAGCTTTCTTT	CASSLGRGRNTEAFF
NA	TRBV12-3/TRBV12-4	TRBJ1-1	NA	TGTGCCAGCAGTTTTACGAAGAACACTGAAGCTTTCTTT	CASSFTKNTEAFF
TRBD1	TRBV18	TRBJ1-5	few	TGTGCCAGCTCACCCGGACAGGGGTCTAGCAATCAGCCCCAGCATTTT	CASSPGQGSSNQPQHF
NA	TRBV28	TRBJ1-1	few	TGTGCCAGCAGTCCTTTCTGGCAGGCAGACACTGAAGCTTTCTTT	CASSPFWQADTEAFF
TRBD1	TRBV6-5	TRBJ2-5	few	TGTGCCAGCAGCCAACCGGGACAGAAGACCCAGTACTTC	CASSQPGQKTQYF
TRBD2	TRBV5-4	TRBJ2-4	NA	TGTGCCAGCAGCCCTCCCCGGGGGGGGGCAAACTTC	CASSPPRGGANF
NA	TRBV18	TRBJ1-1	NA	TGTGCCAGCTCACCAGGGGGCCCCACTGAAGCTTTCTTT	CASSPGGPTEAFF